What follows is one TCR beta chain and its context. CDR3 length: 13 residues. Trimming left V 6 bases short and J 7 bases short, with 13 bases between. Germline values: CDR1 SGHRS, CDR2 YFSETQ. This sample was taken from a study of metastatic and nonmetastatic thyroid tumors. TCRdb re-called the PCR reads with MiXCR. The table has roughly 30,000 clones, around 30% seen once. Nobody among the patients had been given any treatment before thyroid surgery. The chain links TRBV5-1 to TRBJ2-2, with D possibly being TRBD1 (6 bases). The specimen was blood. The receptor's source is a female donor with papillary thyroid cancer or a benign thyroid nodule (not recorded which). Some clones in this sample may be carry-over from other donors' samples. CDR3 residues: CASITQGVGELFF. The CDR3 DNA sequence: TGCGCCAGCATCACACAGGGAGTCGGGGAGCTGTTTTTT.